This entry is about one T cell receptor (beta chain). CDR3 size: 12 residues. With V trimmed by 6 bases and J by 14 bases, 12 bases remained unmatched. Germline values: CDR1 MNHNS, CDR2 SASEGT. The data are from a study of T cell changes during pregnancy in multiple sclerosis. Assay used: immunoSEQ multiplex PCR; TCRdb lists only in-frame clones, some missing. The table lists approximately 51,000 clones, 94% of them singletons, with roughly 0.58% in the top ten. The V gene is TRBV6-1, the J gene TRBJ1-2; 7 bases are a match to TRBD1. The sample consisted of CD4+ T cells from peripheral blood mononuclear cells, taken in the second trimester of pregnancy. This sequence was found in a female donor with multiple sclerosis, enrolled in a pregnancy study. The CDR3 here is CASRPGQSYGTF. The CDR3 coding sequence is TGTGCCAGCAGGCCGGGACAGTCTTATGGGACCTTC.